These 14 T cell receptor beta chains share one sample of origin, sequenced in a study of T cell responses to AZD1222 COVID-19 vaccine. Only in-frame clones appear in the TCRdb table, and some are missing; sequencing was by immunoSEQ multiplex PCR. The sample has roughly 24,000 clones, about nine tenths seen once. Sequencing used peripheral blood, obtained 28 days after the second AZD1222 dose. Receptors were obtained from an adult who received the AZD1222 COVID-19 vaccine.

The CDR3 here is CASSLPRQGRNQPQHF. As DNA, the CDR3 is TGTGCCAGCAGTTTACCTCGACAGGGTCGTAATCAGCCCCAGCATTTT. The chain joins TRBV27 to TRBJ1-5; TRBD1 matches 7 bases. The CDR3 is made up of 16 amino acids. Trimming took 2 bases from V and 4 from J; bases not matched to a gene: 8. Germline values: CDR1 MNHEY, CDR2 SMNVEV (reference sequence).

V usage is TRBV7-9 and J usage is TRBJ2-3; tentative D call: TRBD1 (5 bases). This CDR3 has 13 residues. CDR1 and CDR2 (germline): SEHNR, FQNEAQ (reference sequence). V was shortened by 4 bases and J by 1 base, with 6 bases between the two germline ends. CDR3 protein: CASSSQGTDTQYF. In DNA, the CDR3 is TGTGCCAGCAGCTCACAGGGCACAGATACGCAGTATTTT.

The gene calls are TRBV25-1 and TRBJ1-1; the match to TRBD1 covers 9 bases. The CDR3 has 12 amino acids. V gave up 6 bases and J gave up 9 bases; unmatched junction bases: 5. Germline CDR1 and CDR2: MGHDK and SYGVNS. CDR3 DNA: TGTGCCAGCAGGCCGGGACAGGGACAAGCTTTCTTT. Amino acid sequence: CASRPGQGQAFF.

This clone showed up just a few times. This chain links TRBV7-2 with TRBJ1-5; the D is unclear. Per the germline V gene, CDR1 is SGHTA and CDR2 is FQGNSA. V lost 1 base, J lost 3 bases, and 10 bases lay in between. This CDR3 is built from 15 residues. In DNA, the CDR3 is TGTGCCAGCAGCTTAGACCCCAGAACCAATCAGCCCCAGCATTTT. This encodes CASSLDPRTNQPQHF.

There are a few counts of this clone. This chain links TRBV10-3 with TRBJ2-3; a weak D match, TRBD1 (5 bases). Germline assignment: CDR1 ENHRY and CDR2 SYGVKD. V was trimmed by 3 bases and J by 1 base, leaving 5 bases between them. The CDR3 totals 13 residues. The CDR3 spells CAISDRGTDTQYF. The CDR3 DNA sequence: TGTGCCATCAGTGACAGGGGCACAGATACGCAGTATTTT.

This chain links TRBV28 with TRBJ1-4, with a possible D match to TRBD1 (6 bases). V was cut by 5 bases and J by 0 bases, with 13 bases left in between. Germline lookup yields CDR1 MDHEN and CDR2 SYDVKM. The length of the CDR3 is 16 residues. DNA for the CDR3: TGTGCCAGCAGTGCCGCGGGACATTCAACTAATGAAAAACTGTTTTTT. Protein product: CASSAAGHSTNEKLFF.

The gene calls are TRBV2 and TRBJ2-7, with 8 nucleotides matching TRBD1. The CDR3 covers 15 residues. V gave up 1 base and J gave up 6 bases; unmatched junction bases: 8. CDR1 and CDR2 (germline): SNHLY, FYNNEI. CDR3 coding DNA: TGTGCCAGCAGTGAAGTGCCAGGGGGCAGGGGCGAGCAGTACTTC. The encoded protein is CASSEVPGGRGEQYF.

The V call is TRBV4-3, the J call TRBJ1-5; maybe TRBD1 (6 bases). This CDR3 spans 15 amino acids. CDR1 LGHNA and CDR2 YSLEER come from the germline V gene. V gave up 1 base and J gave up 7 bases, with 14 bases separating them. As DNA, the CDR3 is TGCGCCAGCAGCCAAGGGGCGGCAGGGGAACAGCCCCAGCATTTT. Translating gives CASSQGAAGEQPQHF.

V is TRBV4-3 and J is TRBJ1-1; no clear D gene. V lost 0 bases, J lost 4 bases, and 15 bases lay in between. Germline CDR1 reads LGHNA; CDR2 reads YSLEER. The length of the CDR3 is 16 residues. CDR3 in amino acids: CASSQEWADWSTEAFF. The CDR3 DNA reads TGCGCCAGCAGCCAAGAGTGGGCAGACTGGTCCACTGAAGCTTTCTTT.

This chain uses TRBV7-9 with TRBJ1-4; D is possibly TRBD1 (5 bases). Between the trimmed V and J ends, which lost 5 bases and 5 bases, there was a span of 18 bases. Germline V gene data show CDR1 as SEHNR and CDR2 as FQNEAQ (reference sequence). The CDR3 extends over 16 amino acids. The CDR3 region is CASSRILGTGNEKLFF. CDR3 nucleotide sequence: TGTGCCAGCAGCCGAATTCTCGGGACGGGAAATGAAAAACTGTTTTTT.

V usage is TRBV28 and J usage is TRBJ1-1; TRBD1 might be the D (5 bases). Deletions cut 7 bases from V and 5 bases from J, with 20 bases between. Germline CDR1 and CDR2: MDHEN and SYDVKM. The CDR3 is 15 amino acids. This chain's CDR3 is CASTSRVGLGTEAFF. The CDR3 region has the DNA TGTGCCAGCACCTCGAGAGTGGGGCTGGGGACTGAAGCTTTCTTT.

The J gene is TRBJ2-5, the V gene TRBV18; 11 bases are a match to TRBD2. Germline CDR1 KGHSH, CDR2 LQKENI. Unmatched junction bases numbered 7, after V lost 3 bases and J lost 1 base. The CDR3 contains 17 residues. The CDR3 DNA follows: TGTGCCAGCTCACCCCCCGTAGCGGGGGGGATCCAAGAGACCCAGTACTTC. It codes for CASSPPVAGGIQETQYF.

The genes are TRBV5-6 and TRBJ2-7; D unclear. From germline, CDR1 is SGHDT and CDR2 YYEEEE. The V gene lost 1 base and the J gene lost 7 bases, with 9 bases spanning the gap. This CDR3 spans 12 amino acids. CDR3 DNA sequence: TGTGCCAGCAGCTTGCCCTTTGGGGAGCAGTACTTC. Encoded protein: CASSLPFGEQYF.

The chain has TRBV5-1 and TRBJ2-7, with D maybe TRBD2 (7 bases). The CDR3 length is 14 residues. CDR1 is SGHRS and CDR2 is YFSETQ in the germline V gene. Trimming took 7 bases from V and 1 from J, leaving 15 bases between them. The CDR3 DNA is TGCGCCAGCGGCGAGGGGGGGCCGTCCTACGAGCAGTACTTC. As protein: CASGEGGPSYEQYF.